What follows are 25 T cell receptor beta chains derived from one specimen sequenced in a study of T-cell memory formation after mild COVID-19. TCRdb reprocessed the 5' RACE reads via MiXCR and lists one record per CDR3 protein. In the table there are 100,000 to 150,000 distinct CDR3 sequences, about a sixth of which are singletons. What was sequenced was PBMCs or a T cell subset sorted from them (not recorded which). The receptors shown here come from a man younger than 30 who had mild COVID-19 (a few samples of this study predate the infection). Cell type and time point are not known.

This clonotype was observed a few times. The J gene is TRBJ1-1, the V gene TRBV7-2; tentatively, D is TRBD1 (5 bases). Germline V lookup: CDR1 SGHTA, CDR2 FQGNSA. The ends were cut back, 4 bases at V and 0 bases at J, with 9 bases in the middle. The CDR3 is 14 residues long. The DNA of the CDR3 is TGTGCCAGCAGCTACAGGCCCCTGAACACTGAAGCTTTCTTT. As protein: CASSYRPLNTEAFF.

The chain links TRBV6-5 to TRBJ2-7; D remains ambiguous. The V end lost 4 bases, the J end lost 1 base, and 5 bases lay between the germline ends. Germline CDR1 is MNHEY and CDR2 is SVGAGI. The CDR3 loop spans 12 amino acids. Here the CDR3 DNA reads TGTGCCAGCAGTTCCCCATCCTACGAGCAGTACTTC. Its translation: CASSSPSYEQYF.

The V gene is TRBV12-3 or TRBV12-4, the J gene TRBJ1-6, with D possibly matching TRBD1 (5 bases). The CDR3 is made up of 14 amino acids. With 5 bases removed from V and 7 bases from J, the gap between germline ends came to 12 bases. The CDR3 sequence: CASSQNNRNSPLHF. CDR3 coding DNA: TGTGCCAGCAGTCAAAATAACAGGAATTCACCCCTCCACTTT.

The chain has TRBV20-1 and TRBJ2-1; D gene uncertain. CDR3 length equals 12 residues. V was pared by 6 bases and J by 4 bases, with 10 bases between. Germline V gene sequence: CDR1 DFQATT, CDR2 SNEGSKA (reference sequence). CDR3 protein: CSARVAYNEQFF. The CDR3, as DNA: TGCAGTGCCCGTGTGGCATACAATGAGCAGTTCTTC.

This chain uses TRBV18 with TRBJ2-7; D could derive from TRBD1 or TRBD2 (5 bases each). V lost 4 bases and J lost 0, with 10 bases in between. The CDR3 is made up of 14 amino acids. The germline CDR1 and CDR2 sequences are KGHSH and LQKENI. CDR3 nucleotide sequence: TGTGCCAGCTCACAGAGGGACCGCTCCTACGAGCAGTACGTC. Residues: CASSQRDRSYEQYV.

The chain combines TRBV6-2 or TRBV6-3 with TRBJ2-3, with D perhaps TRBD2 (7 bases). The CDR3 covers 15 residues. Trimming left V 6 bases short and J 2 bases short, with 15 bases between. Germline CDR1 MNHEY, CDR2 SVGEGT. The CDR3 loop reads CASSDRGAYTDTQYF. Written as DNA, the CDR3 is TGTGCCAGCAGCGACCGGGGGGCCTACACAGATACGCAGTATTTT.

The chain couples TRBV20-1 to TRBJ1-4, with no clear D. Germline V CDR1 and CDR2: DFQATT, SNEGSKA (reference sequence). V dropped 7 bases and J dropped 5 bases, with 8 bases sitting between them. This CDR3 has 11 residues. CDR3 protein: CSGTVNEKLFF. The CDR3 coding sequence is TGCAGTGGGACGGTGAATGAAAAACTGTTTTTT.

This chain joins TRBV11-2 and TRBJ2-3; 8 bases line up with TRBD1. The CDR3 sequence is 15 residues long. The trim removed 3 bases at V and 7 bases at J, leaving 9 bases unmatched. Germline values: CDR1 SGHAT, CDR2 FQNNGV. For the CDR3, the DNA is TGTGCCAGCAGCTTGGGACAGGCCTCATATAATACGCAGTATTTT. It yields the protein CASSLGQASYNTQYF.

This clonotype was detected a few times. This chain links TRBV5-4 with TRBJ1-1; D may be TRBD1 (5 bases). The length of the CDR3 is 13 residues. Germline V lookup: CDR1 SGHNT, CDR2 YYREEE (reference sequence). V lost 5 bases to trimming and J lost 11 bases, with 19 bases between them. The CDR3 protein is CASRENRDSSAFF. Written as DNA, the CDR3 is TGTGCCAGCAGAGAGAACCGGGACTCGAGTGCTTTCTTT.

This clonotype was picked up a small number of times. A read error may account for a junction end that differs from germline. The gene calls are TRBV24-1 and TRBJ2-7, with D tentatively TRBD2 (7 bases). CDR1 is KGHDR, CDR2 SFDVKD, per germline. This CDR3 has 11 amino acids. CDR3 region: CSPWGGGEQYF. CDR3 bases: TGCTCCCCTTGGGGAGGGGGCGAGCAGTACTTC.

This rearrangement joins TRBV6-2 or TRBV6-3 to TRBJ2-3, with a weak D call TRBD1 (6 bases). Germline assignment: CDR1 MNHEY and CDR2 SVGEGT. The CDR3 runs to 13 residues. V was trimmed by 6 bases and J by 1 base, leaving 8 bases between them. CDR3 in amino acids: CASRRTGTDTQYF. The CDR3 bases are TGTGCCAGCAGGCGGACAGGCACAGATACGCAGTATTTT.

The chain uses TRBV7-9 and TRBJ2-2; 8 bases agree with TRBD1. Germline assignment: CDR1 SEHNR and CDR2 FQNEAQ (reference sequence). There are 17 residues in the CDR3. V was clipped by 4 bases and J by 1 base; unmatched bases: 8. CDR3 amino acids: CASSSAKDRVNTGELFF. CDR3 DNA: TGTGCCAGCAGCTCAGCTAAGGACAGGGTGAACACCGGGGAGCTGTTTTTT.

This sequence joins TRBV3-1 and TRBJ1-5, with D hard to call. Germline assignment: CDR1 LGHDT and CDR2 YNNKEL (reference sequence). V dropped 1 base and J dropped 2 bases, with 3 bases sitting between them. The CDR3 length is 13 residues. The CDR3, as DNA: TGTGCCAGCAGCCAAGCCGGCAATCAGCCCCAGCATTTT. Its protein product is CASSQAGNQPQHF.

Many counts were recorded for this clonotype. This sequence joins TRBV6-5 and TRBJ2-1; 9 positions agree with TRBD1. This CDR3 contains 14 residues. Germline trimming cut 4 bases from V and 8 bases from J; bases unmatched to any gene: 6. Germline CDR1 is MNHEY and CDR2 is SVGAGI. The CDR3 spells CASSSSDRGHEQFF. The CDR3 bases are TGTGCCAGCAGTTCATCGGACAGGGGCCATGAGCAGTTCTTC.

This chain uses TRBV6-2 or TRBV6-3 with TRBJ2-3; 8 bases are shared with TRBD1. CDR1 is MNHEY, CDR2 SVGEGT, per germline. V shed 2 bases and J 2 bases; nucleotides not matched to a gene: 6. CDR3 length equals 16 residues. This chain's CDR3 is CASSYRDRPSTDTQYF. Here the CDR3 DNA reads TGTGCCAGCAGTTACCGGGACAGGCCCTCCACAGATACGCAGTATTTT.

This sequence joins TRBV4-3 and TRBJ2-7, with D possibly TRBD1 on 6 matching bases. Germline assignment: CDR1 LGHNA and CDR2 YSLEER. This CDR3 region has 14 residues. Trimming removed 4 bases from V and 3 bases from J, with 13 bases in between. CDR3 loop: CASSPHRADYEQYF. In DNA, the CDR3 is TGCGCCAGCAGCCCTCACAGGGCAGACTACGAGCAGTACTTC.

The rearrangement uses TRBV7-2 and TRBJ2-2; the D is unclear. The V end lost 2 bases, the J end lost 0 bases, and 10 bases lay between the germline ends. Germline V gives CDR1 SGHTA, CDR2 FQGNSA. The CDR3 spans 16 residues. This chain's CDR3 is CASSLFGYPNTGELFF. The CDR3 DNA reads TGTGCCAGCAGCTTATTCGGCTACCCGAACACCGGGGAGCTGTTTTTT.

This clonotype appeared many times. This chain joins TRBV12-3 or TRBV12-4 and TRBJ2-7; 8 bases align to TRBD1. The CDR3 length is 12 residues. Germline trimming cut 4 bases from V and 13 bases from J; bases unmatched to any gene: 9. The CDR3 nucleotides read TGTGCCAGCAGTTCCCAAACAGGGGGGAATTACTTC. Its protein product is CASSSQTGGNYF.

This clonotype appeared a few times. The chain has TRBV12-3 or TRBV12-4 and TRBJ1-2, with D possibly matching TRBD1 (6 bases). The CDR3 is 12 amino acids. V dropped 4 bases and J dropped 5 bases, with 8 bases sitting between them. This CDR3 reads CASSWTEYGYTF. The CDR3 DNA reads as TGTGCCAGCAGTTGGACAGAATATGGCTACACCTTC.

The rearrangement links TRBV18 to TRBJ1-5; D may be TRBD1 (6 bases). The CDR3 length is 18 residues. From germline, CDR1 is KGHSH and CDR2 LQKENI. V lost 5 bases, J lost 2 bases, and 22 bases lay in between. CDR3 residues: CASSSSAGATSGNQPQHF. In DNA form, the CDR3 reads TGTGCCAGCTCATCCTCGGCAGGGGCCACCTCTGGCAATCAGCCCCAGCATTTT.

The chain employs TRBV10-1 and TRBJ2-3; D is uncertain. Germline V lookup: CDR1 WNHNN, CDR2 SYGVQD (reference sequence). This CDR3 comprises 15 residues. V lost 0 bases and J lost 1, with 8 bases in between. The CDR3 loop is CASSESRGGTDTQYF. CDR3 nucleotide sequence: TGCGCCAGCAGTGAGTCTCGCGGCGGCACAGATACGCAGTATTTT.

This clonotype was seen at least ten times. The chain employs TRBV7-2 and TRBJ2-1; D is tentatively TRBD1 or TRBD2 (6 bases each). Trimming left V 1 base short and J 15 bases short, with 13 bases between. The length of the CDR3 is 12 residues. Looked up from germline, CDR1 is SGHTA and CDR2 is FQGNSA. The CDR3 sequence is CASSLGGGPLFF. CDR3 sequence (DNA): TGTGCCAGCAGCTTAGGTGGGGGGCCCTTGTTCTTC.

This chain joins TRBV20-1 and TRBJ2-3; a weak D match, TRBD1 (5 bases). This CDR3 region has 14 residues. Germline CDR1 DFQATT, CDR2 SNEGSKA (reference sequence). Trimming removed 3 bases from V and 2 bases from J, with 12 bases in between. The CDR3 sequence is CSASYAGYTDTQYF. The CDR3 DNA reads TGCAGTGCTAGTTACGCAGGGTACACAGATACGCAGTATTTT.

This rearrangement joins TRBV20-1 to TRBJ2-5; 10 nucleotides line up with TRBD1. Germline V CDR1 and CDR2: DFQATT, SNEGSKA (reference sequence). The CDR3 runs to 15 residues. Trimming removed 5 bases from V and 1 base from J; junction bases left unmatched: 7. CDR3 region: CSARWDRGGQETQYF. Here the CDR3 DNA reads TGCAGTGCTCGATGGGACAGGGGAGGCCAAGAGACCCAGTACTTC.

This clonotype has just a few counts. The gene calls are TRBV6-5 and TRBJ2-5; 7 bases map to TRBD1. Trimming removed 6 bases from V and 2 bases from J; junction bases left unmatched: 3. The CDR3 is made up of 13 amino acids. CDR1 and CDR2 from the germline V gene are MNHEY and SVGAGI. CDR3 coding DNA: TGTGCCAGCAGACTCAGGGGGCAAGAGACCCAGTACTTC. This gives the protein CASRLRGQETQYF.